This T cell receptor beta chain was sequenced for a study of post-analysis software for immune sequencing data. At the level of the study: Included courses were relapsing-remitting and secondary progressive multiple sclerosis; progressive-relapsing multiple sclerosis was also included. Regarding the study as a whole: Compared with controls, patients showed significantly lower normalized Chao1 diversity. By F measure, samples from a shared preparation batch strongly co-clustered. Patients carried five TRBV segments more frequently than controls did, and TRBV5-6, TRBV5-1 and TRBV20-1 were among them.

Researchers reported that TCR beta cDNA libraries carried unique molecular identifiers. TCRdb used MiXCR to reprocess the PCR reads, holding one entry per CDR3 protein. Of about 680,000 distinct CDR3 sequences listed, around 60% are singletons. The CDR3 extends over 14 amino acids. V was trimmed by 2 bases and J by 7 bases, leaving 14 bases between them. There are a few counts of this clonotype. Antigen specificity is unknown. Sample: blood. The receptor was derived from a girl aged 2 to 10 with multiple sclerosis. The chain carries TRBV12-3 or TRBV12-4 and TRBJ1-1, with D tentatively TRBD1 (6 bases). For the CDR3, the DNA is TGTGCCAGCAGTTTATCGGGGGGGGCTGGTGAAGCTTTCTTT. Protein sequence: CASSLSGGAGEAFF.